This T cell receptor beta chain was recorded in a study of blood T cells in healthy people across ages. Study-level findings and limits: A roughly linear fall in TCR beta diversity per million T cells was seen with increasing age.

V shed 5 bases and J shed 6 bases, with 13 bases lying between them. The length of the CDR3 is 14 residues. As to this clonotype: Its antigen is unknown.

The use of a sample-barcoded 5' primer and a J-beta primer mix characterized a second PCR of about 6 to 12 cycles. TCRdb called the 5' RACE reads again in MiXCR, with one record for every CDR3 protein. This sample yields about 1.4 million distinct CDR3 sequences, of which around 55% are seen a single time; 5% to 7% belongs to the top ten. Extraction yielded at least 5 micrograms of total RNA per sample. The clonotype comes from a man aged 18 to 30 in good health. V usage is TRBV12-3 or TRBV12-4 and J usage is TRBJ2-2, with D possibly matching TRBD2 (6 bases). Material: blood. Here the CDR3 reads CASSLRRGPGELFF. Here the CDR3 DNA reads TGTGCCAGCAGTCTCAGGAGGGGTCCCGGGGAGCTGTTTTTT.